The T cell receptor beta chain described here comes from a study of cytomegalovirus exposure and HLA in healthy donors. About the study: When 350 to 500 donors were genotyped, 80% to 90% of them were found to fall in the Caucasian-associated ancestry cluster. Study-wide results and caveats: As a later analysis revealed, most CMV-associated TCR beta chains appeared HLA-restricted. Segments of the TCR beta V type were, in most cases, productive about 90% or about 30% of the time in an earlier analysis.

Amplification used 60 Vbeta primers and 13 Jbeta primers. Sequenced by immunoSEQ multiplex PCR; TCRdb stores in-frame clones only, minus some. The repertoire has approximately 130,000 clones, roughly four fifths of them found once; the top ten carry over 5.5%. With respect to this clone: Antigen unknown.

The germline V and J ends were trimmed by 4 bases and 5 bases, with 15 bases remaining between them. The CDR3 is 15 residues long. CDR1 is LNHDA, CDR2 SQIVND, per germline (reference sequence). The V gene is TRBV19, the J gene TRBJ2-1; TRBD1 is a possible D gene (6 bases). The specimen was PBMCs. The clonotype originates from a woman aged 40 to 49 in good health and CMV-seronegative. CDR3 region: CASSTLRQEHNEQFF. The DNA for the CDR3 is TGTGCCAGTAGTACCCTCAGACAGGAGCACAATGAGCAGTTCTTC. Combining the CDR3 with reference TRBV19 and TRBJ2-1 gives the whole variable domain DGGITQSPKYLFRKEGQNVTLSCEQNLNHDAMYWYRQDPGQGLRLIYYSQIVNDFQKGDIAEGYSVSREKKESFPLTVTSAQKNPTAFYLCASSTLRQEHNEQFFGPGTRLTVL.